The 19 T cell receptor beta chains presented below share a single source sample, sequenced in a study of blood T cell repertoires in COVID-19. TCRdb keeps only in-frame clones here, not all; method: immunoSEQ multiplex PCR. The sample consists of 200,000 or so clones, 80% of them appearing once. Sequenced input: peripheral blood. Every receptor here comes from a woman in her sixties or seventies with acute or convalescent COVID-19.

This chain joins TRBV2 and TRBJ2-5; 8 bases fit TRBD2. Losses at the gene ends were 6 bases for V and 2 bases for J; bases not matched to a gene: 14. There are 17 residues in the CDR3. The germline V gene has CDR1 SNHLY and CDR2 FYNNEI. The CDR3: CASSPIGSSGAQETQYF. As DNA, the CDR3 is TGTGCCAGCAGCCCTATAGGGAGTAGCGGGGCTCAAGAGACCCAGTACTTC.

The chain is built from TRBV5-1 and TRBJ2-7; D is ambiguous. Trimming left V 0 bases short and J 3 bases short, with 13 bases between. The CDR3 is made up of 15 amino acids. Germline V gives CDR1 SGHRS, CDR2 YFSETQ. CDR3 coding DNA: TGCGCCAGCAGCTTGGCAGGTGGAAACGACTACGAGCAGTACTTC. This gives the protein CASSLAGGNDYEQYF.

The chain employs TRBV5-1 and TRBJ1-3, with 9 bases fitting TRBD1. Germline CDR1 SGHRS, CDR2 YFSETQ. Losses at the gene ends were 9 bases for V and 0 bases for J; bases not matched to a gene: 25. CDR3 size: 21 residues. The CDR3 nucleotides are TGCGCCATCGCCCCCGGGACAGGGACCCTTACTGTCCCCAACTCTGGAAACACCATATATTTT. Its protein product is CAIAPGTGTLTVPNSGNTIYF.

V gene TRBV6-1 combines with J gene TRBJ2-1; 7 bases match TRBD2. The CDR3 covers 15 residues. The germline CDR1 and CDR2 sequences are MNHNS and SASEGT. The V segment lost 3 bases and the J segment 3 bases; nucleotides outside the gene matches: 5. The CDR3 loop is CASSEGGLHYNEQFF. The CDR3 bases are TGTGCCAGCAGTGAGGGAGGGTTACACTACAATGAGCAGTTCTTC.

The V and J genes are TRBV25-1 and TRBJ2-1; no clear D. The CDR3 loop spans 16 amino acids. V was cut by 2 bases and J by 1 base, with 12 bases left in between. CDR1 and CDR2 from the germline V gene are MGHDK and SYGVNS. The CDR3 DNA reads as TGTGCCAGCAGTGAACCCGCAGCGTTGTCCTACAATGAGCAGTTCTTC. It encodes CASSEPAALSYNEQFF.

This clone was counted between two and nine times. The CDR3: CASSMGDRVPNQPQHF. DNA for the CDR3: TGTGCCAGTAGTATGGGGGACAGGGTGCCCAATCAGCCCCAGCATTTT. V is TRBV19 and J is TRBJ1-5; 9 bases are shared with TRBD1. CDR1 is LNHDA, CDR2 SQIVND, per germline (reference sequence). V lost 3 bases to trimming and J lost 3 bases; unmatched junction nucleotides: 6. The CDR3 runs 16 residues.

This clone was picked up a small number of times. J is TRBJ1-5 and V is TRBV6-5, with a weak D call TRBD1 (5 bases). Germline CDR1 MNHEY, CDR2 SVGAGI. The V gene lost 0 bases and the J gene lost 7 bases, with 7 bases spanning the gap. The CDR3 loop spans 13 amino acids. CDR3 in amino acids: CASSYSRGQPQHF. DNA of the CDR3: TGTGCCAGCAGTTACTCGCGGGGCCAGCCCCAGCATTTT.

The chain is built from TRBV19 and TRBJ2-7; 11 nucleotides agree with TRBD1. Trimming cost V 3 bases and J 6 bases; bases outside gene matches: 7. The CDR3 runs 15 residues. Germline lookup yields CDR1 LNHDA and CDR2 SQIVND (reference sequence). This CDR3 reads CASSIRTGGSGEQYF. CDR3 DNA sequence: TGTGCCAGTAGTATCCGGACAGGGGGCTCGGGCGAGCAGTACTTC.

The chain has TRBV5-5 and TRBJ2-4; a weak D match, TRBD1 (5 bases). The CDR3 is made up of 16 amino acids. Trimming pared 4 bases from V and 0 bases from J, leaving 14 bases between. Germline loops: CDR1 SGHKS, CDR2 YYEKEE (reference sequence). CDR3 nucleotides: TGTGCCAGCAGCAATCAGGGTGGAGTAGCCAAAAACATTCAGTACTTC. Translating gives CASSNQGGVAKNIQYF.

The CDR3 sequence is CASRRGQGSGSTEAFF. CDR3 DNA sequence: TGTGCCAGCAGACGAGGACAGGGCTCAGGTTCCACTGAAGCTTTCTTT. The chain has TRBV7-9 and TRBJ1-1, with 8 bases fitting TRBD1. The length of the CDR3 is 16 residues. V shed 6 bases and J 4 bases; nucleotides not matched to a gene: 13. Germline V gene sequence: CDR1 SEHNR, CDR2 FQNEAQ (reference sequence).

This clone has ten or more counts. The chain links TRBV7-2 to TRBJ1-6; 8 nucleotides align to TRBD1. V shed 4 bases and J 5 bases; nucleotides not matched to a gene: 4. In germline, CDR1 is SGHTA, CDR2 FQGNSA. The CDR3 has 15 residues. In nucleotides, the CDR3 is TGTGCCAGCAGCTCGGACAGGGACCATAATTCACCCCTCCACTTT. This gives the protein CASSSDRDHNSPLHF.

The chain is built from TRBV15 and TRBJ2-7; 9 bases are a match to TRBD2. The germline V gene encodes CDR1 LNHNV and CDR2 YYDKDF (reference sequence). After removal of 0 bases from V and 7 bases from J, the junction contained 7 bases not matched to a gene. This CDR3 region has 15 residues. CDR3 coding DNA: TGTGCCACCAGCAGAGACCTAGCGGGATTAGGGGAGCAGTACTTC. This sequence encodes CATSRDLAGLGEQYF.

The chain recombines TRBV5-4 with TRBJ1-5; TRBD1 might be the D (6 bases). V gave up 4 bases and J gave up 4 bases, with 9 bases separating them. This CDR3 region has 13 residues. Germline loops: CDR1 SGHNT, CDR2 YYREEE (reference sequence). DNA of the CDR3: TGTGCCAGCAGCACAGACAGGAATCAGCCCCAGCATTTT. Translation gives CASSTDRNQPQHF.

The chain is built from TRBV9 and TRBJ1-5, with 7 positions matching TRBD1. The CDR3 length is 18 residues. Trimming at V came to 4 bases and at J to 2 bases, leaving 15 bases not matched to a gene. Germline V gene lookup returns CDR1 SGDLS and CDR2 YYNGEE. Here the CDR3 reads CASSHNAPGQSGNQPQHF. In DNA, the CDR3 is TGTGCCAGCAGCCATAACGCACCGGGACAGTCAGGCAATCAGCCCCAGCATTTT.

The chain links TRBV18 to TRBJ2-5, with D possibly being TRBD2 (6 bases). CDR3 length equals 13 residues. Trimming left V 8 bases short and J 2 bases short, with 12 bases between. Germline V gene sequence: CDR1 KGHSH, CDR2 LQKENI. CDR3 DNA sequence: TGTGCCAGCGCCCGGGACTTGCAAGAGACCCAGTACTTC. Amino acids: CASARDLQETQYF. Full variable domain (outside the CDR3, taken from reference TRBV18 and TRBJ2-5): NAGVMQNPRHLVRRRGQEARLRCSPMKGHSHVYWYRQLPEEGLKFMVYLQKENIIDESGMPKERFSAEFPKEGPSILRIQQVVRGDSAAYFCASARDLQETQYFGPGTRLLVL.

V is TRBV4-2 and J is TRBJ1-1, with D perhaps matching TRBD1 (5 bases). Between the trimmed V and J ends, which lost 1 base and 1 base, there was a span of 10 bases. Per the germline V gene, CDR1 is LGHNA and CDR2 is YNFKEQ. This CDR3 is 15 amino acids long. CDR3 coding DNA: TGTGCCAGCAGCCAAGGAGGGACTGAGAACACTGAAGCTTTCTTT. It is translated as CASSQGGTENTEAFF.

The V gene is TRBV15, the J gene TRBJ1-2; D is unclear. This CDR3 has 17 residues. V was shortened by 0 bases and J by 8 bases, with 22 bases between the two germline ends. Germline V lookup: CDR1 LNHNV, CDR2 YYDKDF (reference sequence). The CDR3 loop is CATSRDYEPLQSPGYTF. The CDR3 region has the DNA TGTGCCACCAGCAGAGATTACGAGCCCCTCCAATCCCCAGGCTACACCTTC. Complete variable domain (other parts from reference TRBV15 and TRBJ1-2): DAMVIQNPRYQVTQFGKPVTLSCSQTLNHNVMYWYQQKSSQAPKLLFHYYDKDFNNEADTPDNFQSRRPNTSFCFLDIRSPGLGDTAMYLCATSRDYEPLQSPGYTFGSGTRLTVV.

This clone came up once. The chain joins TRBV5-1 to TRBJ2-5; D possibly corresponds to TRBD1 (6 bases). The CDR3 runs 15 residues. From germline, CDR1 is SGHRS and CDR2 YFSETQ. Trimming pared 0 bases from V and 5 bases from J, leaving 14 bases between. CDR3 in amino acids: CASSLGQADGETQYF. As DNA, the CDR3 is TGCGCCAGCAGCTTGGGACAGGCCGACGGGGAGACCCAGTACTTC.

CDR3 DNA sequence: TGTGCCATCAAAGAGGGTTACAATGAGCAGTTCTTC. Encoded protein: CAIKEGYNEQFF. This chain uses TRBV10-3 with TRBJ2-1; D might be TRBD2 (5 bases). The V end was cut by 7 bases, the J end by 4 bases, with 8 bases between. CDR1 is ENHRY, CDR2 SYGVKD, per germline. CDR3 length: 12 amino acids.